A selection of T cell receptor beta chains follows, all from one sample in a study of cytomegalovirus exposure and HLA in healthy donors. Assay used: immunoSEQ multiplex PCR; TCRdb lists only in-frame clones, some missing. Of approximately 140,000 clones listed, around three quarters are singletons. Sequenced material: PBMCs. These receptors came from a man younger than 35 in good health and CMV-seronegative. Both conserved end residues are part of each CDR3. The order of the fields is clone size, J gene, D gene, V gene, CDR3 DNA, CDR3 protein. A D gene is named only where the DNA matches it firmly. Clone size appears in some rows only: once, few, many, or a class for an expanded clone.

clone size: few; J gene: TRBJ2-5; D gene: TRBD2; V gene: TRBV19; CDR3 DNA: TGTGCCAGTAGCAGCGGGAACGGCCCCCAAGAGACCCAGTACTTC; CDR3 protein: CASSSGNGPQETQYF
clone size: NA; J gene: TRBJ2-2; D gene: NA; V gene: TRBV19; CDR3 DNA: TGTGCCAGTAGTATCCTAGCGCCCGGGGAGCTGTTTTTT; CDR3 protein: CASSILAPGELFF
clone size: NA; J gene: TRBJ2-4; D gene: TRBD2; V gene: TRBV30; CDR3 DNA: TGTGCCTGGAGTCCCGGGGGGGATAACATTCAGTACTTC; CDR3 protein: CAWSPGGDNIQYF
clone size: NA; J gene: TRBJ2-3; D gene: TRBD1; V gene: TRBV2; CDR3 DNA: TGTGCCAGCAGGCCGTACAGGGGCCGTGGCACAGATACGCAGTATTTT; CDR3 protein: CASRPYRGRGTDTQYF
clone size: NA; J gene: TRBJ1-6; D gene: NA; V gene: TRBV5-1; CDR3 DNA: TGCGCCAGCAGCTTGAGTGGGGAGGGGAATTCACCCCTCCACTTT; CDR3 protein: CASSLSGEGNSPLHF
clone size: NA; J gene: TRBJ2-3; D gene: NA; V gene: TRBV7-2; CDR3 DNA: TGTGCCAGCAGCCCACCTCCTTCAGGGCCCAGCACAGATACGCAGTATTTT; CDR3 protein: CASSPPPSGPSTDTQYF
clone size: NA; J gene: TRBJ1-5; D gene: NA; V gene: TRBV15; CDR3 DNA: TGTGCCACCAGCAGAGATCTAGGTCCATATATCATGTATTTT; CDR3 protein: CATSRDLGPYIMYF
clone size: few; J gene: TRBJ1-1; D gene: NA; V gene: TRBV5-6; CDR3 DNA: TGTGCCAGCAGCCCCCTACTAAACACTGAAGCTTTCTTT; CDR3 protein: CASSPLLNTEAFF
clone size: few; J gene: TRBJ1-3; D gene: NA; V gene: TRBV4-1; CDR3 DNA: TGCGCCAGCAGCCAAGTCACAGGCTCTGGAAACACCATATATTTT; CDR3 protein: CASSQVTGSGNTIYF
clone size: NA; J gene: TRBJ1-6; D gene: NA; V gene: TRBV7-3; CDR3 DNA: TGTGCCAGCAGCTTAAATCAGCTTCTAGGTTCACCCCTCCACTTT; CDR3 protein: CASSLNQLLGSPLHF
clone size: NA; J gene: TRBJ2-1; D gene: NA; V gene: TRBV7-2; CDR3 DNA: TGTGCCAGCAGCCAAGGCCGGGGGTTGTCCTACAATGAGCAGTTCTTC; CDR3 protein: CASSQGRGLSYNEQFF
clone size: NA; J gene: TRBJ2-4; D gene: NA; V gene: TRBV7-8; CDR3 DNA: TGTGCCAGCAGCCCGAACAGATTTCTAGCCAAAAACATTCAGTACTTC; CDR3 protein: CASSPNRFLAKNIQYF
clone size: NA; J gene: TRBJ1-1; D gene: TRBD1; V gene: TRBV13; CDR3 DNA: TGTGCCAGCAGCGCGGGACAGGGGGCCGGCACTGAAGCTTTCTTT; CDR3 protein: CASSAGQGAGTEAFF
clone size: NA; J gene: TRBJ1-5; D gene: TRBD1; V gene: TRBV5-6; CDR3 DNA: TGTGCCAGCAGCTCGGACAGGGTGAGGCAGCCCCAGCATTTT; CDR3 protein: CASSSDRVRQPQHF
clone size: NA; J gene: TRBJ2-3; D gene: NA; V gene: TRBV19; CDR3 DNA: TGTGCCAGTAGTACGATCTACACAGATACGCAGTATTTT; CDR3 protein: CASSTIYTDTQYF
clone size: NA; J gene: TRBJ1-4; D gene: NA; V gene: TRBV5-1; CDR3 DNA: TGCGCCAGCAGCTTGGGTACAGGAGAAAAACTGTTTTTT; CDR3 protein: CASSLGTGEKLFF
clone size: NA; J gene: TRBJ1-1; D gene: NA; V gene: TRBV6-1; CDR3 DNA: TGTGCCAGCAGTGAATCCAACAGGGTGGGAGCTTTCTTT; CDR3 protein: CASSESNRVGAFF
clone size: NA; J gene: TRBJ2-3; D gene: TRBD1; V gene: TRBV9; CDR3 DNA: TGTGCCAGCAGCGTTGGGACAGGGGTGGATACGCAGTATTTT; CDR3 protein: CASSVGTGVDTQYF
clone size: NA; J gene: TRBJ1-3; D gene: NA; V gene: TRBV9; CDR3 DNA: TGTGCCAGCAGCGTAGTTGGGGCCTCTGGAAACACCATATATTTT; CDR3 protein: CASSVVGASGNTIYF
clone size: NA; J gene: TRBJ1-2; D gene: NA; V gene: TRBV7-2; CDR3 DNA: TGTGCCAGCAGCTTAGCGGCCGGGGGTGGAGGCTACACCTTC; CDR3 protein: CASSLAAGGGGYTF
clone size: NA; J gene: TRBJ2-7; D gene: NA; V gene: TRBV19; CDR3 DNA: TGTGCCAGTAGGGTTGGGAGGAGCTCCTACGAGCAGTACTTC; CDR3 protein: CASRVGRSSYEQYF
clone size: NA; J gene: TRBJ2-7; D gene: TRBD2; V gene: TRBV27; CDR3 DNA: TGTGCCAGCAGTTCCGGGACTAGCGGGATCTACGAGCAGTACTTC; CDR3 protein: CASSSGTSGIYEQYF
clone size: once; J gene: TRBJ1-2; D gene: TRBD1; V gene: TRBV5-8; CDR3 DNA: TGTGCCAGCAGCGGATCCGGGACAGGGTCTAACTATGGCTACACCTTC; CDR3 protein: CASSGSGTGSNYGYTF
clone size: few; J gene: TRBJ2-1; D gene: NA; V gene: TRBV5-4; CDR3 DNA: TGTGCCAGCAGCTTGGGGGGCGGGACTGACAATGAGCAGTTCTTC; CDR3 protein: CASSLGGGTDNEQFF
clone size: NA; J gene: TRBJ1-4; D gene: TRBD1; V gene: TRBV6-1; CDR3 DNA: TGTGCCAGCAGTGAAGGGACAGGGGTTGAAAAACTGTTTTTT; CDR3 protein: CASSEGTGVEKLFF
clone size: NA; J gene: TRBJ2-3; D gene: NA; V gene: TRBV5-1; CDR3 DNA: TGCGCCAGCAGCTTGGCCAGTTCTAGCACAGATACGCAGTATTTT; CDR3 protein: CASSLASSSTDTQYF
clone size: NA; J gene: TRBJ1-2; D gene: NA; V gene: TRBV6-5; CDR3 DNA: TGTGCCAGCAGTTACGGGGCAGGGGCTAACTATGGCTACACCTTC; CDR3 protein: CASSYGAGANYGYTF
clone size: NA; J gene: TRBJ1-2; D gene: TRBD1; V gene: TRBV9; CDR3 DNA: TGTGCCAGCAGCGTAGAAAACAGGGGGCACGGAGGCTACACCTTC; CDR3 protein: CASSVENRGHGGYTF
clone size: NA; J gene: TRBJ1-6; D gene: NA; V gene: TRBV4-3; CDR3 DNA: TGCGCCAGCAGCCAAAAAGAACAGGGCCCTATGTCACCCCTCCACTTT; CDR3 protein: CASSQKEQGPMSPLHF
clone size: NA; J gene: TRBJ2-5; D gene: TRBD1; V gene: TRBV6-1; CDR3 DNA: TGTGCCAGCAGTGAAACCGAGACAGGGGCGGGGGAGACCCAGTACTTC; CDR3 protein: CASSETETGAGETQYF
clone size: NA; J gene: TRBJ1-5; D gene: NA; V gene: TRBV6-1; CDR3 DNA: TGTGCCAGCAGTGAATGGGGGGGTCGAAGCAATCAGCCCCAGCATTTT; CDR3 protein: CASSEWGGRSNQPQHF
clone size: few; J gene: TRBJ1-3; D gene: NA; V gene: TRBV7-3; CDR3 DNA: TGTGCCAGCAGCTTATCCGACAGGAGTGGAAACACCATATATTTT; CDR3 protein: CASSLSDRSGNTIYF
clone size: NA; J gene: TRBJ2-2; D gene: TRBD1; V gene: TRBV5-5; CDR3 DNA: TGTGCCAGCAGCCTCCCGACAGGACAGGGCGGGGACACCGGGGAGCTGTTTTTT; CDR3 protein: CASSLPTGQGGDTGELFF
clone size: NA; J gene: TRBJ1-1; D gene: TRBD1; V gene: TRBV5-4; CDR3 DNA: TGTGCCAGCAGCTTGGTAGGGGGCGCGGCTGAAGCTTTCTTT; CDR3 protein: CASSLVGGAAEAFF
clone size: NA; J gene: TRBJ1-1; D gene: NA; V gene: TRBV7-9; CDR3 DNA: TGTGCCAGCAGACTCTTGAACACTGAAGCTTTCTTT; CDR3 protein: CASRLLNTEAFF
clone size: NA; J gene: TRBJ2-7; D gene: NA; V gene: TRBV11-2; CDR3 DNA: TGTGCCAGCAGCTTAGGGACAGCCTACGAGCAGTACTTC; CDR3 protein: CASSLGTAYEQYF
clone size: few; J gene: TRBJ2-3; D gene: TRBD1; V gene: TRBV10-3; CDR3 DNA: TGTGCCATCAGGGGTCCCCCACAGGGGGCGGACACAGATACGCAGTATTTT; CDR3 protein: CAIRGPPQGADTDTQYF
clone size: NA; J gene: TRBJ1-2; D gene: NA; V gene: TRBV7-9; CDR3 DNA: TGTGCCAGCAGCAAAAATGGACAAGGGTATGGCTACACCTTC; CDR3 protein: CASSKNGQGYGYTF
clone size: NA; J gene: TRBJ1-2; D gene: NA; V gene: TRBV5-1; CDR3 DNA: TGCGCCAGCAGCTTGGACCACAGGAACTATGGCTACACCTTC; CDR3 protein: CASSLDHRNYGYTF
clone size: NA; J gene: TRBJ1-4; D gene: NA; V gene: TRBV6-5; CDR3 DNA: TGTGCCAGCACCGAGGACGGAACAGGAAAACTGTTTTTT; CDR3 protein: CASTEDGTGKLFF
clone size: NA; J gene: TRBJ2-1; D gene: TRBD2; V gene: TRBV5-1; CDR3 DNA: TGCGCCAGCAGCTTGGACGGGGCGGGGGGCCTCCTCAGTGAGCAGTTCTTC; CDR3 protein: CASSLDGAGGLLSEQFF
clone size: NA; J gene: TRBJ2-2; D gene: TRBD1; V gene: TRBV6-5; CDR3 DNA: TGTGCCAGCAGTTCCAACAGGGGGACCGGGGAGCTGTTTTTT; CDR3 protein: CASSSNRGTGELFF
clone size: NA; J gene: TRBJ1-4; D gene: NA; V gene: TRBV5-1; CDR3 DNA: TGCGCCAGCAGTTTCACCGGTTTTGATGAAAAACTGTTTTTT; CDR3 protein: CASSFTGFDEKLFF
clone size: once; J gene: TRBJ1-1; D gene: TRBD1; V gene: TRBV19; CDR3 DNA: TGTGCCAGTAGTCCAGACAGGGCCCCGAACACTGAAGCTTTCTTT; CDR3 protein: CASSPDRAPNTEAFF
clone size: NA; J gene: TRBJ1-1; D gene: NA; V gene: TRBV2; CDR3 DNA: TGTGCCAGCAACTTAGAGGGGGGGGGCGGAATTGAAGCTTTCTTT; CDR3 protein: CASNLEGGGGIEAFF
clone size: NA; J gene: TRBJ1-5; D gene: NA; V gene: TRBV7-2; CDR3 DNA: TGTGCCAGCAGCTTAAGGAGAGCTCAGCCCCAGCATTTT; CDR3 protein: CASSLRRAQPQHF
clone size: NA; J gene: TRBJ2-2; D gene: TRBD2; V gene: TRBV5-1; CDR3 DNA: TGCGCCAGCAGCTTGGGATTTAGCGGGGTGAACACCGGGGAGCTGTTTTTT; CDR3 protein: CASSLGFSGVNTGELFF
clone size: once; J gene: TRBJ1-1; D gene: NA; V gene: TRBV13; CDR3 DNA: TGTGCCAGCAGCCCCGTTTCAGGCACTGAAGCTTTCTTT; CDR3 protein: CASSPVSGTEAFF
clone size: NA; J gene: TRBJ2-4; D gene: TRBD1; V gene: TRBV12-5; CDR3 DNA: TGTGCTAGTGGTTTCATTCAGGGGGCTCGTAAAAACATTCAGTACTTC; CDR3 protein: CASGFIQGARKNIQYF
clone size: NA; J gene: TRBJ2-1; D gene: NA; V gene: TRBV4-1; CDR3 DNA: TGCGCCAGCAGCCATCCCGCCGGGGGTTTAGACAATGAGCAGTTCTTC; CDR3 protein: CASSHPAGGLDNEQFF
clone size: NA; J gene: TRBJ2-5; D gene: NA; V gene: TRBV10-2; CDR3 DNA: TGCGCCAGCAAGGTGGGAGGCCCACAAGAGACCCAGTACTTC; CDR3 protein: CASKVGGPQETQYF
clone size: NA; J gene: TRBJ2-7; D gene: NA; V gene: TRBV7-2; CDR3 DNA: TGTGCCAGCAGCTCCAACAGGGCAGCCTACGAGCAGTACTTC; CDR3 protein: CASSSNRAAYEQYF
clone size: NA; J gene: TRBJ1-4; D gene: TRBD1; V gene: TRBV15; CDR3 DNA: TGTGCCACCAGCCCAGGGGGCCGAACTAATGAAAAACTGTTTTTT; CDR3 protein: CATSPGGRTNEKLFF